The clone carrying this TCR beta chain was seen once. Its target is unknown. The data are from a study of T cell responses to AZD1222 COVID-19 vaccine. Study context: Second doses at about 4 or about 12 weeks were pooled.

Study-wide points: Just six AZD1222 recipients were seropositive at baseline. There were vaccine-associated CD4 TCRs across spike, dominant at 160-218 and 743-854. Females made up more of the donors, who were largely white British, and clonal diversity may have come out too low.

Produced via immunoSEQ multiplex PCR; TCRdb's table is partial and in-frame only. The table lists about 140,000 clones, about 89% of them singletons. The CDR3 contains 13 residues. Germline V gene lookup returns CDR1 MNHEY and CDR2 SVGEGT. V was shortened by 0 bases and J by 6 bases, with 8 bases between the two germline ends. The specimen comprised peripheral blood, sampled on day 0 of AZD1222 vaccination. The gene calls are TRBV6-2 or TRBV6-3 and TRBJ1-1, with D uncertain. The sequence derives from an adult in good health. The CDR3 sequence: CASSYSSPPEAFF. The CDR3 bases are TGTGCCAGCAGTTACTCGAGCCCCCCTGAAGCTTTCTTT.